This T cell receptor (beta chain) was captured by sequencing in a study of OX40 agonist ivuxolimab in advanced cancers. With regard to this clone: Its target is unknown.

Broader study findings: Certain nonresponding patients likewise had low normalized T-cell clonal expansion. Expanded clones belonging to CD8+ T cells outnumbered, on average, those of CD4+.

Deletions cut 6 bases from V and 2 bases from J, with 24 bases between. The CDR3 covers 18 residues. The germline V gene has CDR1 SGHTA and CDR2 FQGNSA. Sequenced by immunoSEQ multiplex PCR; TCRdb stores in-frame clones only, minus some. Found here are fewer than 40,000 clones, roughly 79% of them singletons; the top ten hold 1.3% to 1.5%. The chain joins TRBV7-2 to TRBJ2-3; possible D gene TRBD2, 6 bases. The sequence was collected from an adult with an advanced solid tumor such as melanoma, head and neck, liver or kidney cancer. Sample: CD4+ or CD8+ T cells sorted from blood, taken in a trial of the OX40 agonist ivuxolimab. CDR3 DNA sequence: TGTGCCAGCAGTCAAGATCGGACTACCCAATCAGACACAGATACGCAGTATTTT. Its translation is CASSQDRTTQSDTDTQYF.